The T cell receptor (beta chain) under discussion was sequenced for a study of T cells of healthy individuals. Germline V gene data show CDR1 as SGHVS and CDR2 as FNYEAQ. The CDR3 sequence is 17 residues long. Trimming removed 1 base from V and 5 bases from J; junction bases left unmatched: 10. There are many counts of this clonotype. One entry per CDR3 protein results from TCRdb running MiXCR on the 5' RACE reads. Of 60,000 to 75,000 distinct CDR3 sequences listed, about 16% are singletons. This rearrangement joins TRBV7-6 to TRBJ2-3, with 9 bases fitting TRBD2. This clonotype originated in a human donor in good health. CDR3 in amino acids: CASSLVAGEGGVDTQYF. The CDR3 bases are TGTGCCAGCAGCTTAGTAGCGGGAGAAGGGGGCGTAGATACGCAGTATTTT.